This record concerns one T cell receptor beta chain sequence. Per germline, CDR1 ENHRY and CDR2 SYGVKD. Losses at the gene ends were 3 bases for V and 3 bases for J; bases not matched to a gene: 4. CDR3 length equals 14 residues. Using immunoSEQ multiplex PCR, the repertoire was profiled, and TCRdb retains in-frame clones only, with some absent. The sample comprises a few hundred thousand clones, 70% to 90% of which are singletons, and around 1.8% rests with the top ten. Enrollees, about 18 to 100 years old, lived in 20 to 25 US areas. Participants reported their clinical history, and cohort assignment relied on those reports. Two negative PCRs, clearance, or symptom resolution had been documented for recovered Cohort 3 donors. The data belong to a study of blood T cell repertoires in COVID-19.

Material: PBMCs or T cells enriched from blood (not recorded which). The receptor was derived from a woman aged 50 to 60 who had recovered from COVID-19. The genes are TRBV10-3 and TRBJ2-7, with TRBD2 identical over 8 bases. CDR3 in amino acids: CAISDTGGVYEQYF. The CDR3 nucleotides read TGTGCCATCAGTGATACCGGGGGGGTCTACGAGCAGTACTTC.